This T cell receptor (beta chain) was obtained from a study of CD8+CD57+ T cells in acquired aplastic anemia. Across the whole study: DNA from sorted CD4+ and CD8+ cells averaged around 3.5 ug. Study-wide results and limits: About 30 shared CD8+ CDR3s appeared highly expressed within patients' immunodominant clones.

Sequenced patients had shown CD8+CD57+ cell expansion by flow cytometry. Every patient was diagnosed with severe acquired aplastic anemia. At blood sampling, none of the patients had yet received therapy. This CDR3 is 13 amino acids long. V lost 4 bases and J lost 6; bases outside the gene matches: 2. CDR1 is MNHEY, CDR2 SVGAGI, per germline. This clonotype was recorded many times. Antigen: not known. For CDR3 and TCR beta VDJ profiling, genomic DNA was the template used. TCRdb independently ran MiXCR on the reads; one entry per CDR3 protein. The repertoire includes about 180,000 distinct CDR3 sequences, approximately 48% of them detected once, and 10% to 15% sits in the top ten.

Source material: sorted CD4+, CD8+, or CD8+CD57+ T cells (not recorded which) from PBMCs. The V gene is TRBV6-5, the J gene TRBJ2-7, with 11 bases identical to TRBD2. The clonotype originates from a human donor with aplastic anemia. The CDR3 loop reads CASSSGLAGEQYF. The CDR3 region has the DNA TGTGCCAGCAGTTCAGGACTAGCGGGCGAGCAGTACTTC.